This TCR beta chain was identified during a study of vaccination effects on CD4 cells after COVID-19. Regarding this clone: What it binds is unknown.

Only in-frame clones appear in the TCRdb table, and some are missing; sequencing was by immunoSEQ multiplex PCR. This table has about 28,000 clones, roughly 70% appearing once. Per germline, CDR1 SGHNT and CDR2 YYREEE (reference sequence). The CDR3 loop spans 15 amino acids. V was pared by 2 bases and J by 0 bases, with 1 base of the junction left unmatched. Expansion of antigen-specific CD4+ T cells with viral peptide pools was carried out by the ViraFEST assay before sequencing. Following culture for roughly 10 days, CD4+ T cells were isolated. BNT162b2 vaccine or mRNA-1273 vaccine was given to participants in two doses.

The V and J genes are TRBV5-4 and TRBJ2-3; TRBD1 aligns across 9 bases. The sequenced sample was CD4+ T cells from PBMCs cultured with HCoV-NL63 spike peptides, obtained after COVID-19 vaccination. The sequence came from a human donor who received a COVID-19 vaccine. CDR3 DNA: TGTGCCAGCAGCTTCGGACAGGGGAGCACAGATACGCAGTATTTT. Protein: CASSFGQGSTDTQYF.